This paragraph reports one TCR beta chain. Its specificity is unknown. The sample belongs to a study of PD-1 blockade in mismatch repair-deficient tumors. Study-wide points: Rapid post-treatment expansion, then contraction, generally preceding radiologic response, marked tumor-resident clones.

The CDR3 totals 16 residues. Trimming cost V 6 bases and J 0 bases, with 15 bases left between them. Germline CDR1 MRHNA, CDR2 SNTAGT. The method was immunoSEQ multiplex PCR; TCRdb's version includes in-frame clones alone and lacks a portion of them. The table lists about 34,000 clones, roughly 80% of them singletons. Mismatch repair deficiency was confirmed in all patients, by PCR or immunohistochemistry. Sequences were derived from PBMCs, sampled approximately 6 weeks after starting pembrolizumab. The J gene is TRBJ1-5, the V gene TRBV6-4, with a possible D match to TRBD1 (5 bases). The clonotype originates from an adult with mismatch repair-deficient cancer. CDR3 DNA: TGTGCCAGCAGAGAGTTTGACAGATATAGCAATCAGCCCCAGCATTTT. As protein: CASREFDRYSNQPQHF.